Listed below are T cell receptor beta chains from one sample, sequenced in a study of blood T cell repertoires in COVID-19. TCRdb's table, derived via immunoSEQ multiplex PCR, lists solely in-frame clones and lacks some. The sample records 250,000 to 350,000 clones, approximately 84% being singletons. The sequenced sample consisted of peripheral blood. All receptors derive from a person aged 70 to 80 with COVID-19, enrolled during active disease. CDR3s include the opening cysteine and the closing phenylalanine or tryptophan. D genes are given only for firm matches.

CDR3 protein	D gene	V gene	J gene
CASSPPSGSGQPQHF	-	TRBV4-1	TRBJ1-5
CASSLEAGTDTQYF	-	TRBV7-3	TRBJ2-3
CASSTPGLAGGPVDTQYF	TRBD2	TRBV5-4	TRBJ2-3
CASSVEGGRGGEKLFF	-	TRBV9	TRBJ1-4
CASSRFRQGSQPQHF	TRBD1	TRBV7-8	TRBJ1-5
CASSESRTGFEKLFF	TRBD1	TRBV7-6	TRBJ1-4
CASSRTGIEAFF	TRBD1	TRBV5-1	TRBJ1-1
CASIGSGGDHQWEQFF	TRBD2	TRBV7-2	TRBJ2-1
CASSSGFSNQPQHF	-	TRBV9	TRBJ1-5
CASSRDPGQGKSGYTF	TRBD1	TRBV4-2	TRBJ1-2
CASSPQGFSYNEQFF	-	TRBV11-2	TRBJ2-1
CASSSGGGLARRTGELFF	TRBD2	TRBV7-2	TRBJ2-2
CASSSTGPTMNTEAFF	-	TRBV5-1	TRBJ1-1
CASSVGGSSEQYF	TRBD2	TRBV9	TRBJ2-7
CASSQASGANTGELFF	TRBD2	TRBV3-1/TRBV3-2	TRBJ2-2
CASSLIDRDRAREQYF	TRBD1	TRBV5-6	TRBJ2-7
CASSLGQWNTEAFF	TRBD1	TRBV4-1	TRBJ1-1
CATAVTDTQYF	-	TRBV6-5	TRBJ2-3
CASSLVAETYEQYF	-	TRBV5-1	TRBJ2-7
CASSSGTANYGYTF	TRBD1	TRBV6-5	TRBJ1-2
CASLAGAGSTNEKLFF	-	TRBV19	TRBJ1-4
CASNPSQGARQPQHF	TRBD1	TRBV28	TRBJ1-5